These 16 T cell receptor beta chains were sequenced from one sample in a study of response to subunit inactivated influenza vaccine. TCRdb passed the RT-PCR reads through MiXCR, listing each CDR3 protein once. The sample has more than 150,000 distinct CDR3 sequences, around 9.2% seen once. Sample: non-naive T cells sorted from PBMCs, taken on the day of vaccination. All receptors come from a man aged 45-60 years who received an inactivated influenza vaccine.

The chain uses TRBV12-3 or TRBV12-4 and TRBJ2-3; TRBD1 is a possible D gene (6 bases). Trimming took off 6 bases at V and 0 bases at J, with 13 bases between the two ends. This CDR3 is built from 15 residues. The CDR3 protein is CASSPDSTSTDTQYF. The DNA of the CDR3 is TGTGCCAGCAGCCCGGACAGTACTAGCACAGATACGCAGTATTTT.

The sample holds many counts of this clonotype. The CDR3 reads CASSLTGGGGPQHF. DNA of the CDR3: TGTGCCAGCAGCCTTACAGGAGGGGGAGGGCCCCAGCATTTT. The chain couples TRBV5-6 to TRBJ1-5; D may be TRBD1 (6 bases). Germline CDR1 SGHDT, CDR2 YYEEEE. This CDR3 region has 14 residues. V lost 4 bases, J lost 9 bases, and 17 bases lay in between.

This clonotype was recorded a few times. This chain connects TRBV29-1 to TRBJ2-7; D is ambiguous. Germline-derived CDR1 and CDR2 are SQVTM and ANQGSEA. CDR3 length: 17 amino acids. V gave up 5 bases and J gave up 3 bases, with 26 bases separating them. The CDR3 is CSVRGGSATQGYYEQYF. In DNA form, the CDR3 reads TGCAGCGTTCGCGGTGGCTCGGCGACCCAAGGTTACTACGAGCAGTACTTC.

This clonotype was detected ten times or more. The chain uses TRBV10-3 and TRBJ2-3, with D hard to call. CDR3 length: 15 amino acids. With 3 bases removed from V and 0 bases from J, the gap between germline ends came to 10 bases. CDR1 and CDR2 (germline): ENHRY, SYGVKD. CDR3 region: CAISEMGSSTDTQYF. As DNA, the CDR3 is TGTGCCATCAGTGAAATGGGGTCTAGCACAGATACGCAGTATTTT.

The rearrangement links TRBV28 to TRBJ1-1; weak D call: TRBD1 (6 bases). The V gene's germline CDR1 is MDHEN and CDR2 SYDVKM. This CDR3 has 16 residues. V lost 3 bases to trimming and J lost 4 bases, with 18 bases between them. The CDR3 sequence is CASSFRSGEGGTEAFF. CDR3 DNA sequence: TGTGCCAGCAGTTTTAGGTCAGGGGAGGGGGGCACTGAAGCTTTCTTT.

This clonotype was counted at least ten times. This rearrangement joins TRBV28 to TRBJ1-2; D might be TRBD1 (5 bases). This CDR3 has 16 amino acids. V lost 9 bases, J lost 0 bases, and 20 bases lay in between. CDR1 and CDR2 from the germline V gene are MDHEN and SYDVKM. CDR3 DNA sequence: TGTGCCAGTTGTCAGGGCTGGTTGGGTTCTAACTATGGCTACACCTTC. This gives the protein CASCQGWLGSNYGYTF.

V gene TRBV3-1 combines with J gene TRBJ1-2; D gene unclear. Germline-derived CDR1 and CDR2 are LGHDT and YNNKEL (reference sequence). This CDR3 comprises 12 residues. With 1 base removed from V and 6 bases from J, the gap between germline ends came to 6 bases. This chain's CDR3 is CASSQAVDGYTF. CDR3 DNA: TGTGCCAGCAGCCAAGCGGTCGATGGCTACACCTTC. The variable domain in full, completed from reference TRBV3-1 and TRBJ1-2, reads DTAVSQTPKYLVTQMGNDKSIKCEQNLGHDTMYWYKQDSKKFLKIMFSYNNKELIINETVPNRFSPKSPDKAHLNLHINSLELGDSAVYFCASSQAVDGYTFGSGTRLTVV.

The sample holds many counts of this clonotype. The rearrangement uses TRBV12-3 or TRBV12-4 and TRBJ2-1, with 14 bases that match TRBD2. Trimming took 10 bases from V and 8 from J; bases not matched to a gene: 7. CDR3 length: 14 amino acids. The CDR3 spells CATRLAGGPDEQFF. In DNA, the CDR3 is TGTGCCACCCGACTAGCGGGGGGGCCAGATGAGCAGTTCTTC.

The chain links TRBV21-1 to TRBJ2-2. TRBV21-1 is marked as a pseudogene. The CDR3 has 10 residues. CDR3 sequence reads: CASLTGELFF. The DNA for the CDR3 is TGTGCCAGCCTCACCGGGGAGCTGTTTTTT.

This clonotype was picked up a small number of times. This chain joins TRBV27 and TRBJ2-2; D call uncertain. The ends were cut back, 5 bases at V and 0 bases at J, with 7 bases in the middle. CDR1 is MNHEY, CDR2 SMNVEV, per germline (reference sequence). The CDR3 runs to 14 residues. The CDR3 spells CASSPAPNTGELFF. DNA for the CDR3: TGTGCCAGCAGTCCAGCACCGAACACCGGGGAGCTGTTTTTT.

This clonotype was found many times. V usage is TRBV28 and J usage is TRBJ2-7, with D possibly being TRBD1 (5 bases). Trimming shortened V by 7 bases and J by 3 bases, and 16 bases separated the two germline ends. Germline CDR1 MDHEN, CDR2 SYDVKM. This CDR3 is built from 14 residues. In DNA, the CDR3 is TGTGCCAGCACCGCAATACCAGGGATCTACGAGCAGTACTTC. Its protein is CASTAIPGIYEQYF. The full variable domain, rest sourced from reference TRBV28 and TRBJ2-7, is DVKVTQSSRYLVKRTGEKVFLECVQDMDHENMFWYRQDPGLGLRLIYFSYDVKMKEKGDIPEGYSVSREKKERFSLILESASTNQTSMYLCASTAIPGIYEQYFGPGTRLTVT.

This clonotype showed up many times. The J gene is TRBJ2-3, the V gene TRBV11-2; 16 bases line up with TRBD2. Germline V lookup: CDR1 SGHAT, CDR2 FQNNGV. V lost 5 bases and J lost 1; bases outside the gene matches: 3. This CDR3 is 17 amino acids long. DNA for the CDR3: TGTGCCAGCAGCACCGGGACTAGCGGGAGGGGCACAGATACGCAGTATTTT. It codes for CASSTGTSGRGTDTQYF.

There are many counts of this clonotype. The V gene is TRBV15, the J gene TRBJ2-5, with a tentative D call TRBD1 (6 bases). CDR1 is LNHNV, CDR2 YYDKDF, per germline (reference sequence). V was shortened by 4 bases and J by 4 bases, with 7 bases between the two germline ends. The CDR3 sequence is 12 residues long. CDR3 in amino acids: CATSTTGETQYF. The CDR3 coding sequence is TGTGCCACCAGCACGACAGGAGAGACCCAGTACTTC.

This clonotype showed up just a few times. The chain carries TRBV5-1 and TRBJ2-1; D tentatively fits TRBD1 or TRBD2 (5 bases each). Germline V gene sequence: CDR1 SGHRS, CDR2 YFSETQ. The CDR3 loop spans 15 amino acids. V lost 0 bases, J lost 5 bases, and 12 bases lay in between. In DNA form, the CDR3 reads TGCGCCAGCAGCTTGGTCACTAGGGACGACAATGAGCAGTTCTTC. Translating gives CASSLVTRDDNEQFF.

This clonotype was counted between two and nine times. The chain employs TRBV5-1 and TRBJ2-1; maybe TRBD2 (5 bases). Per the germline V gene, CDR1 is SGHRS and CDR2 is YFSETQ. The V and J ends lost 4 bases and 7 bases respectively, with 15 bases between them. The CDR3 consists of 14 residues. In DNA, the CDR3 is TGCGCCAGCAGCCCCACGGGTCGGGGAAATGAGCAGTTCTTC. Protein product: CASSPTGRGNEQFF.

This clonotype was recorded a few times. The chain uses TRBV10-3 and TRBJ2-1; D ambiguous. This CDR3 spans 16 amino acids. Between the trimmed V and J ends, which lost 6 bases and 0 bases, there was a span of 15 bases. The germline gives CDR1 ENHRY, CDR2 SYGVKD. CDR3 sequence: CAIRASTRSSYNEQFF. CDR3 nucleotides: TGTGCCATCAGGGCCTCGACAAGGAGCTCCTACAATGAGCAGTTCTTC.